The present entry profiles one T cell receptor (beta chain) with its context. What it binds is not known. The data were taken from a study of immune cell composition in non-small cell lung cancer. Study in general: Histologic subtype was mainly adenocarcinoma or squamous cell carcinoma.

The protocol was immunoSEQ multiplex PCR, while the TCRdb copy is restricted to in-frame clones and leaves out a portion. The repertoire holds some 9,100 clones, with approximately 70% as singletons. The study, taken as a whole, reports: Lung adenocarcinomas had lower top 10 clone scores and clonality than squamous tumours. Clones >0.5% enriched in tumour were rarer in adenocarcinoma (around 35%) than squamous (approximately 80%). It was not proven that tumour-reactive clones equal dominant tumour-associated clones.

The sequencing sample was made of lung tumor tissue. The origin of this receptor is a human donor with non-small cell lung cancer.

The CDR3 DNA is TGCGCCAGCAGCGTCGGACAGGGGGCGGTTGACGAGCAGTACTTC. This translates into CASSVGQGAVDEQYF. This sequence joins TRBV5-1 and TRBJ2-7; TRBD1 aligns across 11 bases. The CDR3 totals 15 residues. Germline lookup yields CDR1 SGHRS and CDR2 YFSETQ. V trimming: 4 bases; J trimming: 5 bases; junction bases outside the gene matches: 8. The full variable domain, rest sourced from reference TRBV5-1 and TRBJ2-7, is KAGVTQTPRYLIKTRGQQVTLSCSPISGHRSVSWYQQTPGQGLQFLFEYFSETQRNKGNFPGRFSGRQFSNSRSEMNVSTLELGDSALYLCASSVGQGAVDEQYFGPGTRLTVT.